A selection of T cell receptor beta chains follows, all from one sample in a study of siplizumab effects on memory and regulatory T cells. The assay was immunoSEQ multiplex PCR, and TCRdb's table has in-frame clones only and misses some. The table has more than 85,000 clones, around 95% seen once. What was sequenced was Tregs sorted from blood. These TCRs come from a human donor in good health. The CDR3 runs from the conserved cysteine through the conserved F or W. D genes are given only for firm matches. Clone size is shown for a subset of rows, as once, few, many or a class of expanded clone.

j_call | v_call | cdr3_length | d_call | clone_size | cdr3_nt | cdr3_aa
TRBJ1-1 | TRBV6-5 | 11 | NA | NA | TGTGCCAGCATGAGATATGCTGAAGCTTTCTTT | CASMRYAEAFF
TRBJ2-1 | TRBV29-1 | 11 | NA | NA | TGCAGCTACAGAAACCAGGTTGAGCAGTTCTTC | CSYRNQVEQFF
TRBJ2-2 | TRBV29-1 | 16 | TRBD1 | NA | TGCAGCGTTCCAGATCTAAGGACAGGGAGGACCGGGGAGCTGTTTTTT | CSVPDLRTGRTGELFF
TRBJ2-5 | TRBV5-4 | 13 | NA | once | TGTGCCAGCAGCCCCGACACACAAGAGACCCAGTACTTC | CASSPDTQETQYF
TRBJ1-3 | TRBV27 | 14 | TRBD1 | NA | TGTGCCAGCAGAGCGACAGGGGTGGTGAACACCATATATTTT | CASRATGVVNTIYF
TRBJ1-1 | TRBV5-1 | 14 | TRBD1 | NA | TGCGCCAGCAGCGCCCGGGACAGCAACACTGAAGCTTTCTTT | CASSARDSNTEAFF
TRBJ1-6 | TRBV10-3 | 12 | NA | once | TGTGCCATCAGCGCTCATTGGGCACCCCTCCACTTT | CAISAHWAPLHF
TRBJ2-3 | TRBV5-1 | 15 | TRBD2 | NA | TGCGCCAGCAACCAACGGACTAGCGGCACAGATACGCAGTATTTT | CASNQRTSGTDTQYF
TRBJ2-1 | TRBV10-3 | 15 | TRBD2 | NA | TGTGCCATGCGTCGGGGGTGGAACCCGGGAGGCGAGCAGTTCTTC | CAMRRGWNPGGEQFF
TRBJ2-2 | TRBV9 | 18 | TRBD2 | NA | TGTGCCAGCAGCGCCCAACTTAAACTAGCGGGGTTCACCGGGGAGCTGTTTTTT | CASSAQLKLAGFTGELFF
TRBJ2-3 | TRBV6-1 | 11 | NA | NA | TGTGCCAGCTCAGAAGTGGATACGCAGTATTTT | CASSEVDTQYF
TRBJ2-6 | TRBV5-1 | 14 | NA | NA | TGCGCCAGCAGCAGGGTCCCTGGGGCCAACGTCCTGACTTTC | CASSRVPGANVLTF
TRBJ2-7 | TRBV27 | 16 | TRBD2 | NA | TGTGCCAGCAGTTTTGCGTGGGGACTAGCGGGGGGCGAGCAGTACTTC | CASSFAWGLAGGEQYF
TRBJ1-1 | TRBV5-1 | 12 | NA | NA | TGCGCCAGCAGCTGGGAGGGGTCCGGAGCTTTCTTT | CASSWEGSGAFF
TRBJ2-3 | TRBV11-3 | 17 | NA | NA | TGTGCCAGCAGCTTAGGGGTCGGGACACCCCTGAGGGATACGCAGTATTTT | CASSLGVGTPLRDTQYF
TRBJ2-7 | TRBV30 | 15 | TRBD1 | once | TGTGCCTGGGCAACGAGCAGGGGGTTTACCTACGAGCAGTACTTC | CAWATSRGFTYEQYF
TRBJ2-2 | TRBV11-1 | 12 | NA | NA | TGTGCCAGCAGCCGACCAGGGGGGGAGCTGTTTTTT | CASSRPGGELFF
TRBJ1-2 | TRBV20-1 | 10 | NA | NA | TGCAGTGCGTTGGGCTATGGCTACACCTTC | CSALGYGYTF
TRBJ1-5 | TRBV19 | 14 | NA | NA | TGTGCCAGTAGTATGTCAGGGACTTACCAGCCCCAGCATTTT | CASSMSGTYQPQHF
TRBJ1-5 | TRBV19 | 14 | TRBD1 | few | TGTGCCAGTAGAATGGGACAGGGAGATCAGCCCCAGCATTTT | CASRMGQGDQPQHF
TRBJ2-1 | TRBV5-1 | 15 | TRBD2 | NA | TGCGCCAGCAGTTGGGCGGGCAGCGGGACCCATGAGCAGTTCTTC | CASSWAGSGTHEQFF
TRBJ2-5 | TRBV11-2 | 14 | NA | once | TGTGCCAGCAGCTTTTCGGAACCCCGGGAGACCCAGTACTTC | CASSFSEPRETQYF
TRBJ1-3 | TRBV21-1 | 15 | NA | NA | TGTGCCAGCAGCAACCCCAGGGGGCCTGGAAACACCATATATTTT | CASSNPRGPGNTIYF
TRBJ1-2 | TRBV5-1 | 14 | NA | NA | TGCGCCAGCAGCTATCCAGGAAGGGGAGATGGCTACACCTTC | CASSYPGRGDGYTF
TRBJ1-5 | TRBV15 | 14 | NA | NA | TGTGCCACCAGCAGATCTGATAGGGGTCAGCCCCAGCATTTT | CATSRSDRGQPQHF
TRBJ1-2 | TRBV5-5 | 14 | TRBD1 | NA | TGTGCCAGCAGAAAGACAGGGGCTGGCTATGGCTACACCTTC | CASRKTGAGYGYTF
TRBJ2-2 | TRBV7-3 | 14 | NA | NA | TGTGCCACCACCAAGGGGAGGAACACCGGGGAGCTGTTTTTT | CATTKGRNTGELFF
TRBJ1-2 | TRBV19 | 16 | TRBD1 | once | TGTGCCAGTAGTGCAGTCGGACAGGGGGAGGAACGTGGCTACACCTTC | CASSAVGQGEERGYTF
TRBJ1-3 | TRBV18 | 14 | NA | NA | TGTGCCAGCTCACCCGCCAGCTCTGGAAACACCATATATTTT | CASSPASSGNTIYF
TRBJ1-1 | TRBV7-3 | 13 | NA | NA | TGTGCCAGCAGCTTAGTGATGAACACTGAAGCTTTCTTT | CASSLVMNTEAFF
TRBJ2-1 | TRBV7-3 | 15 | NA | NA | TGTGCCAGCAGCTTAGCGGGACAAAGAAACAATGAGCAGTTCTTC | CASSLAGQRNNEQFF
TRBJ2-2 | TRBV19 | 16 | NA | once | TGTGCCAGTAGTATCCGTGGGGGGATGAACACCGGGGAGCTGTTTTTT | CASSIRGGMNTGELFF
TRBJ2-3 | TRBV11-2 | 18 | TRBD2 | NA | TGTGCCAGCAGCCGACTAGCGGGAGGGTTTCGGGTAACCGATACGCAGTATTTT | CASSRLAGGFRVTDTQYF
TRBJ2-2 | TRBV5-1 | 12 | NA | NA | TGCGCCAGCAGCTACAAATTGGGGGAGCTGTTTTTT | CASSYKLGELFF
TRBJ1-5 | TRBV19 | 14 | TRBD1 | few | TGTGCCAGTAGAGGACAGGGGAGTCACCAGCCCCAGCATTTT | CASRGQGSHQPQHF
TRBJ2-7 | TRBV5-1 | 14 | TRBD2 | NA | TGCGCCAGCAGCTTGGGTCGGGAGGGGTTAGAGCAGTACTTC | CASSLGREGLEQYF
TRBJ1-3 | TRBV7-2 | 17 | TRBD1 | NA | TGTGCCAGCAGCTCACTCAGATATACAGGGGGTGGAAACACCATATATTTT | CASSSLRYTGGGNTIYF
TRBJ1-1 | TRBV4-1 | 17 | NA | NA | TGCGCCAGCAGCCGGAAGGAAGAGGTATCGTTTAACACTGAAGCTTTCTTT | CASSRKEEVSFNTEAFF
TRBJ2-7 | TRBV27 | 15 | NA | once | TGTGCCAGCAGTCTATCGACAGGTTTTCTCTACGAGCAGTACTTC | CASSLSTGFLYEQYF
TRBJ1-1 | TRBV10-2 | 11 | NA | NA | TGCGCCAGCAGTGAGCCGGGGAAAGCTTTCTTT | CASSEPGKAFF
TRBJ2-5 | TRBV28 | 17 | NA | NA | TGTGCCAGCGGATTAACGGGACCCCCGTTGGGTCAAGAGACCCAGTACTTC | CASGLTGPPLGQETQYF
TRBJ1-2 | TRBV7-2 | 12 | NA | NA | TGTGCCAGCAGCTTAATTGGCAGGGGCTACACCTTC | CASSLIGRGYTF
TRBJ2-7 | TRBV19 | 15 | TRBD2 | once | TGTGCCAGTAGTATCCGGGGGACTAACCCCTACGAGCAGTACTTC | CASSIRGTNPYEQYF
TRBJ2-1 | TRBV10-1 | 15 | TRBD2 | NA | TGCGCCAGCAGTGACAGCGGACTAGCCACCAATGAGCAGTTCTTC | CASSDSGLATNEQFF
TRBJ2-1 | TRBV7-9 | 16 | TRBD1 | NA | TGTGCCAGCAGCTTTGGGACAGGGCCCATAGACAATGAGCAGTTCTTC | CASSFGTGPIDNEQFF
TRBJ2-7 | TRBV6-5 | 13 | NA | NA | TGTGCCAGCGCTCTGGGGGAAGCCTACGAGCAGTACTTC | CASALGEAYEQYF